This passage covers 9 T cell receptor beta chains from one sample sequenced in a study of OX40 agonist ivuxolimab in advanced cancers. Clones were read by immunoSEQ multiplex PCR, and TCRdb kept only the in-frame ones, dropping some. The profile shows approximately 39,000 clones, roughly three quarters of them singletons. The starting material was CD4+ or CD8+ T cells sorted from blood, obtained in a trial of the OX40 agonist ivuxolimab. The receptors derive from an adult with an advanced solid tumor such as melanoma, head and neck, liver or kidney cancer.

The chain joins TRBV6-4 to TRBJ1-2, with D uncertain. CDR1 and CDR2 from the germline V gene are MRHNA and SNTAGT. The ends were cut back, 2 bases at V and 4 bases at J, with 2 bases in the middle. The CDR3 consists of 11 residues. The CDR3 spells CASSDLYGYTF. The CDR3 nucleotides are TGTGCCAGCAGTGACCTCTATGGCTACACCTTC.

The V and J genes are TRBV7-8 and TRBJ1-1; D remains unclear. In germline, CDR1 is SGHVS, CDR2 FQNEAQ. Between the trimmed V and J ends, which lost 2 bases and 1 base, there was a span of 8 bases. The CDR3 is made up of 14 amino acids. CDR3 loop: CASSLSAGNTEAFF. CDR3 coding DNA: TGTGCCAGCAGCTTAAGTGCCGGGAACACTGAAGCTTTCTTT. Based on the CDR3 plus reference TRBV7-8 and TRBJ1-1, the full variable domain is GAGVSQSPRYKVAKRGQDVALRCDPISGHVSLFWYQQALGQGPEFLTYFQNEAQLDKSGLPSDRFFAERPEGSVSTLKIQRTQQEDSAVYLCASSLSAGNTEAFFGQGTRLTVV.

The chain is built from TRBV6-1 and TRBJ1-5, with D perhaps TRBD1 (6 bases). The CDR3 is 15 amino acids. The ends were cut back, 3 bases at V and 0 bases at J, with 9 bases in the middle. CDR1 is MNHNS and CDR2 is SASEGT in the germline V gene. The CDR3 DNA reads TGTGCCAGCAGTGACCAGGGGTATAGCAATCAGCCCCAGCATTTT. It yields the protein CASSDQGYSNQPQHF.

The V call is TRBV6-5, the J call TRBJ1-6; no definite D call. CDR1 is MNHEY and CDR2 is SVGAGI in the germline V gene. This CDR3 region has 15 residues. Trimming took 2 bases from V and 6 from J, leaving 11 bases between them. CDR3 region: CASSYGNSRNSPLHF. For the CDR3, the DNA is TGTGCCAGCAGTTACGGTAACAGCCGTAATTCACCCCTCCACTTT.

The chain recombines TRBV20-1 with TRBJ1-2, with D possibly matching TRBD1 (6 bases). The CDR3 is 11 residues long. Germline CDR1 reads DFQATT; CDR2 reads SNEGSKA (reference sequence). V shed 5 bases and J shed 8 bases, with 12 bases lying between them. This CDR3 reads CSAGGFYGYTF. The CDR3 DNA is TGCAGTGCTGGGGGCTTCTACGGCTACACCTTC.

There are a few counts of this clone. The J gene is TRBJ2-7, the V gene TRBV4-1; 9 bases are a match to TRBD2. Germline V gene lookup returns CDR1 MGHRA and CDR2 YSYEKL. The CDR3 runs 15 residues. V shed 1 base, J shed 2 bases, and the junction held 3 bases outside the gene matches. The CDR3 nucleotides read TGCGCCAGCAGCCAAGGGGCGGGGGGGGCCTACGAGCAGTACTTC. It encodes CASSQGAGGAYEQYF.

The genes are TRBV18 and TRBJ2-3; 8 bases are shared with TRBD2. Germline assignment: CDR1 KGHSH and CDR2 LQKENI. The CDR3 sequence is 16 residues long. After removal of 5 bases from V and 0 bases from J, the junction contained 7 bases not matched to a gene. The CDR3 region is CASSRETSASTDTQYF. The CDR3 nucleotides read TGTGCCAGCTCAAGGGAGACTAGCGCGAGCACAGATACGCAGTATTTT.

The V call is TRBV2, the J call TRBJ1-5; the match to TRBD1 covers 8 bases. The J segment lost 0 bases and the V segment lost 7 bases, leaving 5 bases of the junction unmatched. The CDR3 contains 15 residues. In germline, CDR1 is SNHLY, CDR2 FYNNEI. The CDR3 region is CASTRTGGSNQPQHF. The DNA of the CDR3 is TGTGCCAGCACTCGTACAGGGGGTAGCAATCAGCCCCAGCATTTT.

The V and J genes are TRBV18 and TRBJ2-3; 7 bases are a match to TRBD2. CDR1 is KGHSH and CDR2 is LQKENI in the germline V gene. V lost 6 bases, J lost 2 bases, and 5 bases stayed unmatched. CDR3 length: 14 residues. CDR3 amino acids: CASSWDYYTDTQYF. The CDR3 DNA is TGTGCCAGCTCTTGGGACTATTACACAGATACGCAGTATTTT.